In this sample, the clone carrying this T cell receptor (beta chain) turned up many times. This specimen comes from a study of T-cell reconstitution after alpha-beta-depleted transplantation in children. TCRbeta library preparation incorporated unique molecular identifiers. From the PCR reads, TCRdb called clonotypes with MiXCR, one entry per CDR3 protein. The sample has around 340,000 distinct CDR3 sequences, roughly 13% seen once. CDR1 and CDR2 (germline): MDHEN, SYDVKM. V lost 7 bases, J lost 7 bases, and 16 bases lay in between. This CDR3 spans 13 amino acids. This TCR was sampled from a human donor who donated a stem cell graft to a child with Fanconi anemia. This specimen was PBMCs, taken from the stem cell graft. The chain uses TRBV28 and TRBJ1-2; possible D gene TRBD1, 6 bases. CDR3: CASITGTTGGYTF. The CDR3 nucleotides are TGTGCCAGCATTACAGGGACGACTGGTGGCTACACCTTC.